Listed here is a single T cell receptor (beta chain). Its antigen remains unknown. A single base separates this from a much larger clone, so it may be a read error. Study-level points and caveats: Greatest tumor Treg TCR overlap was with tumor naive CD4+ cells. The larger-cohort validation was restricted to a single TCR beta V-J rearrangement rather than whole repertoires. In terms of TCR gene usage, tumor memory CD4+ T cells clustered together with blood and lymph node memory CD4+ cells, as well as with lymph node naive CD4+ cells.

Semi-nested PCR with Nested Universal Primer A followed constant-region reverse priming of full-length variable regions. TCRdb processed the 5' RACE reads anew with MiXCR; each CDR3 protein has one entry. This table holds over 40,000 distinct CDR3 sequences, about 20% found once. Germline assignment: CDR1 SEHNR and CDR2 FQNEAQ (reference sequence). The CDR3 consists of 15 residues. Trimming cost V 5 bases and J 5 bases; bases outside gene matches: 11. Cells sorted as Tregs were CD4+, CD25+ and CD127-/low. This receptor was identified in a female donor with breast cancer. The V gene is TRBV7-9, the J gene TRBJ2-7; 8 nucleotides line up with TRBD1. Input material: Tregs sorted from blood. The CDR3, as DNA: TGTGCCAGCAGCGCTCGAAGGACAGGGTACGACGAGCAGTACTTC. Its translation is CASSARRTGYDEQYF.